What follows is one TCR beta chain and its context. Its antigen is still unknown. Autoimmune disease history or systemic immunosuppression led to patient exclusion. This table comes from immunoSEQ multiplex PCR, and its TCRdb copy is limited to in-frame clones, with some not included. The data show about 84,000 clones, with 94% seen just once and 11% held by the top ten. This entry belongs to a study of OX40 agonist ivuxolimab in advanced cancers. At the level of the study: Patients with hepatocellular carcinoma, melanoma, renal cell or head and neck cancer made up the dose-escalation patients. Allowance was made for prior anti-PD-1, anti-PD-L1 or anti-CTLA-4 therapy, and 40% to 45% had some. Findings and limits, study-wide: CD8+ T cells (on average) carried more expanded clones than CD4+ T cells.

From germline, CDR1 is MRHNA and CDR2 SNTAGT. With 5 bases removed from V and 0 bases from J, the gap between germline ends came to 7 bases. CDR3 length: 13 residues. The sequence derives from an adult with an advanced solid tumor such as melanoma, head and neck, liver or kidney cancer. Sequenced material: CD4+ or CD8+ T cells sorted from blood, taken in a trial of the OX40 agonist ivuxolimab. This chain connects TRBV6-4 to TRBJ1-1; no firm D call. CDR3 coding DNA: TGTGCCAGCAGTAACGGGCTGAACACTGAAGCTTTCTTT. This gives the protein CASSNGLNTEAFF.